This T cell receptor (beta chain) was profiled in a study of shared clonotypes between healthy human individuals. Whole-study results and caveats: Having only a few donors restricted how much genetic and exposure-history diversity was captured. Clonotype sharing among donors, it was expected, would be affected by sequencing depth.

Naive CD8 cells lacked CD45RO and underwent positive selection for CCR7, leaving out terminally differentiated effector memory CD45RA+ cells. Clones were sequenced by immunoSEQ multiplex PCR, and TCRdb holds only the in-frame ones, with some missing. This sample has some 580,000 clones, with roughly 98% found just once. As concerns this clone: Antigen specificity is unknown.

Sequences were obtained from naive CD8+ T cells sorted from blood. This TCR was recovered from a man aged 25 to 40 in good health.

The CDR3 loop is CASSWTKAGGSYNEQFF. DNA of the CDR3: TGTGCCAGCAGCTGGACGAAAGCGGGAGGCTCCTACAATGAGCAGTTCTTC. The rearrangement uses TRBV7-9 and TRBJ2-1; 9 bases are a match to TRBD2. Germline CDR1 SEHNR, CDR2 FQNEAQ (reference sequence). The trim removed 4 bases at V and 0 bases at J, leaving 7 bases unmatched. The CDR3 loop spans 17 amino acids.